Included here is one T cell receptor beta chain sequence, with context. These data originate in a study of cytomegalovirus exposure and HLA in healthy donors. The protocol was immunoSEQ multiplex PCR, while the TCRdb copy is restricted to in-frame clones and leaves out a portion. The data show around 300,000 clones, about 86% seen once. V lost 2 bases, J lost 5 bases, and 16 bases stayed unmatched. Germline V gene data show CDR1 as KGHSH and CDR2 as LQKENI. CDR3 size: 19 residues. What was sequenced was PBMCs. This TCR was sampled from a woman aged 18-29 years in good health and CMV-seronegative. This rearrangement joins TRBV18 to TRBJ2-5; 11 nucleotides agree with TRBD2. The CDR3 region is CASSPNLGTSGNPRETQYF. The CDR3 DNA sequence: TGTGCCAGCTCACCAAATCTCGGGACTAGCGGTAATCCAAGGGAGACCCAGTACTTC.